This T cell receptor (beta chain) was recorded in a study of cytomegalovirus exposure and HLA in healthy donors. Overall study findings and caveats: A later analysis associated 16,951 TCR beta sequences with HLA alleles at a 0.05 false discovery rate. Researchers counted 150 to 200 TCR beta chains as cytomegalovirus-associated.

The CDR3 extends over 15 amino acids. Trimming cost V 0 bases and J 14 bases; bases outside gene matches: 9. Germline-derived CDR1 and CDR2 are LGHNA and YSLEER. This clone was counted a single time. Its cognate antigen is unknown. Amplification used 60 Vbeta primers and 13 Jbeta primers. Method: immunoSEQ multiplex PCR; TCRdb's copy keeps in-frame clones and lacks some. The sample shows more than 85,000 clones, over 55% of them seen only once. The chain has TRBV4-3 and TRBJ2-1; 11 bases fit TRBD2. This TCR was sampled from a woman aged 30 to 39 in good health and CMV-seronegative. Input material: PBMCs. The CDR3 loop is CASSQDLLAGGPEFF. The DNA of the CDR3 is TGCGCCAGCAGCCAAGATTTGCTAGCGGGAGGCCCTGAGTTCTTC.